The 7 T cell receptor beta chains listed next were all sequenced from one sample in a study of identical twins. MiXCR, applied by TCRdb to the 5' RACE reads, yields one record per CDR3 protein. Of 600,000 to 700,000 distinct CDR3 sequences listed, over 20% were seen once; the top ten hold around 4.5%. In addition, the sample was reused for a study of T cells expressing NK-cell markers.

Sequences were obtained from PBMCs. These TCRs come from a woman aged 18-29 years in good health.

The V call is TRBV7-9, the J call TRBJ1-3; D possibly corresponds to TRBD1 (5 bases). The length of the CDR3 is 15 residues. Germline-derived CDR1 and CDR2 are SEHNR and FQNEAQ (reference sequence). Trimming cost V 0 bases and J 3 bases, with 9 bases left between them. The CDR3 nucleotides are TGTGCCAGCAGCTTAGCCGCGGGGGATGGAAACACCATATATTTT. Translated, it gives CASSLAAGDGNTIYF. Using reference TRBV7-9 and TRBJ1-3 for the parts outside the CDR3, the full variable domain is DTGVSQNPRHKITKRGQNVTFRCDPISEHNRLYWYRQTLGQGPEFLTYFQNEAQLEKSRLLSDRFSAERPKGSFSTLEIQRTEQGDSAMYLCASSLAAGDGNTIYFGEGSWLTVV.

The CDR3 region has the DNA TGCGCCAGCAGTGAGTCGGGAGGCAGGGCGAACACCGGGGAGCTGTTTTTT. It translates to CASSESGGRANTGELFF. The chain couples TRBV10-2 to TRBJ2-2, with D perhaps TRBD2 (6 bases). The V gene lost 0 bases and the J gene lost 0 bases, with 11 bases spanning the gap. There are 17 residues in the CDR3. CDR1 is WSHSY and CDR2 is SAAADI in the germline V gene.

This sequence joins TRBV25-1 and TRBJ1-1, with 8 positions matching TRBD1. This CDR3 comprises 13 residues. The junction had 4 bases not matched to a gene; V was cut back by 7 bases and J by 3 bases. Germline V gene sequence: CDR1 MGHDK, CDR2 SYGVNS. The CDR3 DNA reads as TGTGCCAGCACGGACAGGGTACACACTGAAGCTTTCTTT. Translating gives CASTDRVHTEAFF. Drawing the rest from reference TRBV25-1 and TRBJ1-1, the complete variable domain is EADIYQTPRYLVIGTGKKITLECSQTMGHDKMYWYQQDPGMELHLIHYSYGVNSTEKGDLSSESTVSRIRTEHFPLTLESARPSHTSQYLCASTDRVHTEAFFGQGTRLTVV.

This clonotype was counted a few times. This chain links TRBV4-2 with TRBJ1-5; 8 positions agree with TRBD1. The V segment lost 4 bases and the J segment 0 bases; nucleotides outside the gene matches: 2. CDR1 LGHNA and CDR2 YNFKEQ come from the germline V gene. There are 15 residues in the CDR3. The CDR3 sequence: CASSRRGRSNQPQHF. CDR3 DNA sequence: TGTGCCAGCAGCCGCAGGGGGCGTAGCAATCAGCCCCAGCATTTT.

This chain joins TRBV10-3 and TRBJ2-5; D may match TRBD1 or TRBD2 (7 bases each). The germline V and J ends were trimmed by 6 bases and 1 base, with 9 bases remaining between them. The germline V gene has CDR1 ENHRY and CDR2 SYGVKD. The CDR3 is 13 residues long. The CDR3 coding sequence is TGTGCCATCAGCAGGGGGGGCCAAGAGACCCAGTACTTC. Translation: CAISRGGQETQYF.

The gene calls are TRBV11-2 and TRBJ1-1; TRBD1 aligns across 9 bases. V gave up 1 base and J gave up 0 bases; unmatched junction bases: 3. Germline CDR1 and CDR2: SGHAT and FQNNGV. The CDR3 is 16 residues long. The CDR3 bases are TGTGCCAGCAGCTTAGCGCGGACAGGGGTGAACACTGAAGCTTTCTTT. Translation gives CASSLARTGVNTEAFF.

This clonotype was counted between two and nine times. The chain is built from TRBV12-3 or TRBV12-4 and TRBJ2-5, with D hard to call. V lost 6 bases and J lost 7, with 18 bases in between. This CDR3 contains 14 residues. As DNA, the CDR3 is TGTGCCAGCAGCCCTGTGGGTACCGGCGGGACCCAGTACTTC. Protein product: CASSPVGTGGTQYF.